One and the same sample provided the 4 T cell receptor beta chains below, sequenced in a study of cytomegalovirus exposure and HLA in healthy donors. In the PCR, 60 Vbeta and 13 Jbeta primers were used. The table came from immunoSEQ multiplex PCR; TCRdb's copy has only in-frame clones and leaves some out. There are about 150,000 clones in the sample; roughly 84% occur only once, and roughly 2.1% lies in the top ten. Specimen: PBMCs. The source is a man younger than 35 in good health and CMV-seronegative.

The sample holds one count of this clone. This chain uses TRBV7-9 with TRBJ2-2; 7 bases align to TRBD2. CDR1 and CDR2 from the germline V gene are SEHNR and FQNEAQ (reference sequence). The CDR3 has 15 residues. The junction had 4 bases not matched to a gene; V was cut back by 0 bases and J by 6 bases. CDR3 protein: CASSLAGSGAGELFF. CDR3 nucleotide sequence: TGTGCCAGCAGCTTAGCCGGGAGCGGGGCCGGGGAGCTGTTTTTT.

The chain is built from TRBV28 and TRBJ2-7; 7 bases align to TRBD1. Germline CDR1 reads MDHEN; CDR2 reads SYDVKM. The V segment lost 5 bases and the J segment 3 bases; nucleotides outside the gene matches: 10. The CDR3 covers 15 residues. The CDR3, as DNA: TGTGCCAGCAGTCCCCTCCTGGCAGGGGGCTACGAGCAGTACTTC. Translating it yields CASSPLLAGGYEQYF.

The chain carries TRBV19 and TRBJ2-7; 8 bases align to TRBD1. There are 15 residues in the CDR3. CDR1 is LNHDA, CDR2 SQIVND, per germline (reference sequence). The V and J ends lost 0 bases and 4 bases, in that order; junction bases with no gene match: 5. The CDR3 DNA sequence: TGTGCCAGTAGTATAGATCAGGGGGCTTTGTACGAGCAGTACTTC. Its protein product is CASSIDQGALYEQYF. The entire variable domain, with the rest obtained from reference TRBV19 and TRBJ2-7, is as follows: DGGITQSPKYLFRKEGQNVTLSCEQNLNHDAMYWYRQDPGQGLRLIYYSQIVNDFQKGDIAEGYSVSREKKESFPLTVTSAQKNPTAFYLCASSIDQGALYEQYFGPGTRLTVT.

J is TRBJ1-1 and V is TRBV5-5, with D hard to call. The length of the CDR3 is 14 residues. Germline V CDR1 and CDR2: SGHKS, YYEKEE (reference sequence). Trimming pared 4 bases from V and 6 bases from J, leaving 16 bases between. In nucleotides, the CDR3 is TGTGCCAGCAGCGGCGACGGGTGGTGGCCTGAAGCTTTCTTT. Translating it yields CASSGDGWWPEAFF.